This T cell receptor beta chain originates from a study of T cell responses to AZD1222 COVID-19 vaccine. Across the whole study: Pooling was applied to second doses at about 4 or about 12 weeks.

The study, taken as a whole, reports: Donors in the cohort were predominantly white British and more often female, and clonal diversity was possibly underestimated. Reportedly, nearly half of unique spike TCRs recognized epitopes outside B.1.351/B.1.1.7 mutations. All repertoire sampling was performed exclusively after the peak T cell response.

Clones were sequenced by immunoSEQ multiplex PCR, and TCRdb holds only the in-frame ones, with some missing. Of over 120,000 clones listed, roughly 89% are singletons. This CDR3 is 16 amino acids long. V was shortened by 4 bases and J by 3 bases, with 16 bases between the two germline ends. Germline assignment: CDR1 SNHLY and CDR2 FYNNEI. About this clone itself: Its antigen is not identified.

This sample comprised peripheral blood, obtained on day 0 of AZD1222 vaccination. The rearrangement joins TRBV2 to TRBJ2-1, with D tentatively TRBD1 or TRBD2 (5 bases each). This sequence was found in an adult in good health. CDR3 DNA sequence: TGTGCCAGCAGTGGATCCGGGACGCTTAGCTACAATGAGCAGTTCTTC. Translated, it gives CASSGSGTLSYNEQFF.